This T cell receptor (beta chain) was profiled in a study of blood T cell repertoires in COVID-19. CDR1 is SGHDN, CDR2 FVKESK, per germline. V lost 3 bases and J 2 bases, leaving 11 bases between the germline ends. The CDR3 covers 14 residues. The assay was immunoSEQ multiplex PCR, and TCRdb's table has in-frame clones only and misses some. The table lists approximately 99,000 clones, about nine tenths of them singletons, with about 2.2% in the top ten. J is TRBJ2-7 and V is TRBV14; D might be TRBD2 (6 bases). Material: peripheral blood. The clonotype originates from a human donor in a cohort sampled during active COVID-19. Here the CDR3 reads CASSQGLSPYEQYF. CDR3 nucleotide sequence: TGTGCCAGCAGCCAGGGACTTTCCCCCTACGAGCAGTACTTC.